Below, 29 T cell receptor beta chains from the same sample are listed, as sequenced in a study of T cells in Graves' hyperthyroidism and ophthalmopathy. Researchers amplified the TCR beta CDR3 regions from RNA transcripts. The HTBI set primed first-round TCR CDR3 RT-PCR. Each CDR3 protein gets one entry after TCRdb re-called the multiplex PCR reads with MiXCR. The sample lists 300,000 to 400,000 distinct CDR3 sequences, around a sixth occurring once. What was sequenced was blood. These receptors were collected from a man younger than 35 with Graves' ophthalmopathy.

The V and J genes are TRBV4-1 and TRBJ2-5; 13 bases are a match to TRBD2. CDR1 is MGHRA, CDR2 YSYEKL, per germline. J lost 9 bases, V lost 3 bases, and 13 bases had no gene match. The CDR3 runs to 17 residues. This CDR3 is CASSHSPGLAGAGAQYF. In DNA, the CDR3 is TGCGCCAGCAGCCACTCCCCTGGACTAGCGGGGGCGGGGGCCCAGTACTTC.

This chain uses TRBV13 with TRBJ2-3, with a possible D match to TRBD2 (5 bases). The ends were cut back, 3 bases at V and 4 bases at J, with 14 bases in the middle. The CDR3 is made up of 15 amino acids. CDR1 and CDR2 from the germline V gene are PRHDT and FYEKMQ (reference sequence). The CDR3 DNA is TGTGCCAGCAGCTTGGTGCCAACGGAGGCAGATACGCAGTATTTT. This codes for CASSLVPTEADTQYF.

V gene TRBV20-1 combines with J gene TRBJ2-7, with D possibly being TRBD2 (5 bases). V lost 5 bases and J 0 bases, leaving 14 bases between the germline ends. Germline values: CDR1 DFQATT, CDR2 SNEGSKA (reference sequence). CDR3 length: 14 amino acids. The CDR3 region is CSAGENDDSYEQYF. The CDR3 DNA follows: TGCAGTGCTGGGGAGAACGACGACTCCTACGAGCAGTACTTC.

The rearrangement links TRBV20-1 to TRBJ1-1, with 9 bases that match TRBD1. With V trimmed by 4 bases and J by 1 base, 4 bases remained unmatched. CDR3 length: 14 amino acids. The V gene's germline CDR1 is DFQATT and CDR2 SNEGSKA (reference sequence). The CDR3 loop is CSAKQGAGNTEAFF. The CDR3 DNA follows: TGCAGTGCTAAACAGGGGGCTGGGAACACTGAAGCTTTCTTT.

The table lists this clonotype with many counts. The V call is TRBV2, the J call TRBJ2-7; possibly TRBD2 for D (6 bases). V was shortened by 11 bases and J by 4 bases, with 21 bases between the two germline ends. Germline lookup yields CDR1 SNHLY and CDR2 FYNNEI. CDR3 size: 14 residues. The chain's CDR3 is CAGTAGHPRYEQYF. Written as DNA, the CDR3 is TGTGCCGGCACCGCGGGGCACCCTAGATACGAGCAGTACTTC.

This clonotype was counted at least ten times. CDR3 residues: CASSEGGGQPQHF. CDR3 coding DNA: TGTGCCAGCAGTGAAGGGGGAGGACAGCCCCAGCATTTT. The chain uses TRBV2 and TRBJ1-5; D not resolved. The CDR3 loop spans 13 amino acids. Trimming took 1 base from V and 7 from J, leaving 8 bases between them. CDR1 is SNHLY, CDR2 FYNNEI, per germline.

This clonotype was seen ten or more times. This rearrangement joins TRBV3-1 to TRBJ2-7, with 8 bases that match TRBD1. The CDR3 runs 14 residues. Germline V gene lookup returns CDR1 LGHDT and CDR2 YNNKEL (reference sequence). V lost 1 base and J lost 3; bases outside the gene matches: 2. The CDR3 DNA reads TGTGCCAGCAGCCAAGCGGGACAGGTCTACGAGCAGTACTTC. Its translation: CASSQAGQVYEQYF.

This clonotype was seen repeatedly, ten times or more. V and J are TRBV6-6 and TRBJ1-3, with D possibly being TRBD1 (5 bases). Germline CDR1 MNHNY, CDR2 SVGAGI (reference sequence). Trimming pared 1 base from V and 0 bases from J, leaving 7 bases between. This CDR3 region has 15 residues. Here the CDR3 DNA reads TGTGCCAGCAGTTACTATACAGGCTCTGGAAACACCATATATTTT. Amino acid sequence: CASSYYTGSGNTIYF.

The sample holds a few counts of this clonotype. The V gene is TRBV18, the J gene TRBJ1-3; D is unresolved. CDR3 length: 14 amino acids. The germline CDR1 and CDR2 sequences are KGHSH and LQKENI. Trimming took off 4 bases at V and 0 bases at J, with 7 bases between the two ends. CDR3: CASSQESSGNTIYF. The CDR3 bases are TGTGCCAGCTCACAGGAGTCCTCTGGAAACACCATATATTTT.

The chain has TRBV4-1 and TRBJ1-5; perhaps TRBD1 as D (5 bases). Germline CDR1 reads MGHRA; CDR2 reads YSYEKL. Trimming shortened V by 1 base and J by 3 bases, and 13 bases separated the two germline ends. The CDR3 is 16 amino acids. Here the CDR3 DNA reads TGCGCCAGCAGCCAAGGGTCCAGGGCGCCCAATCAGCCCCAGCATTTT. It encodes CASSQGSRAPNQPQHF.

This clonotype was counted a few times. CDR3 protein: CASSLEGNSEKLFF. The CDR3 region has the DNA TGCGCCAGCAGCTTGGAGGGGAACAGCGAAAAACTGTTTTTT. The rearrangement links TRBV5-1 to TRBJ1-4, with a tentative D call TRBD1 (5 bases). This CDR3 has 14 amino acids. With 0 bases removed from V and 8 bases from J, the gap between germline ends came to 11 bases. The germline V gene has CDR1 SGHRS and CDR2 YFSETQ.

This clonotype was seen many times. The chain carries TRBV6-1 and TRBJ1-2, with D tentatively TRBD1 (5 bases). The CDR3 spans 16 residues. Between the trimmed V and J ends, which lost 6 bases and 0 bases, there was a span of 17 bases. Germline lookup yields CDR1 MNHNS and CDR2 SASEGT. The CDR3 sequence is CASRGRAWGANYGYTF. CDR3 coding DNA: TGTGCCAGCAGGGGAAGGGCCTGGGGCGCTAACTATGGCTACACCTTC.

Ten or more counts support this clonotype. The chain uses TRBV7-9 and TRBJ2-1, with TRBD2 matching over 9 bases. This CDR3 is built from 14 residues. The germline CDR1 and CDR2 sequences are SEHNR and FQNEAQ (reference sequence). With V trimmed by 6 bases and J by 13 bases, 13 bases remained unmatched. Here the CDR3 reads CASSEGASGVIQFF. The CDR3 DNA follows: TGTGCCAGCAGTGAAGGGGCTAGCGGGGTCATACAGTTCTTC.

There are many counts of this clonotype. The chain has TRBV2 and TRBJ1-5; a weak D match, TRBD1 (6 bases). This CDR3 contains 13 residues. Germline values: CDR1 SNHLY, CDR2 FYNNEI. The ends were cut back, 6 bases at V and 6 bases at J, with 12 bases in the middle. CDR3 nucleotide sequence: TGTGCCAGCAGGAATCAGGGGATTCAGCCCCAGCATTTT. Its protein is CASRNQGIQPQHF.

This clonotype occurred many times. The CDR3 DNA reads as TGCAGTGCTAGAGATCCAGTCCCTGGGAGTCCCTACGAGCAGTACTTC. Encoded protein: CSARDPVPGSPYEQYF. This chain joins TRBV20-1 and TRBJ2-7; the D gene is possibly TRBD2 (5 bases). The CDR3 spans 16 residues. The germline CDR1 and CDR2 sequences are DFQATT and SNEGSKA (reference sequence). V was shortened by 0 bases and J by 2 bases, with 17 bases between the two germline ends.

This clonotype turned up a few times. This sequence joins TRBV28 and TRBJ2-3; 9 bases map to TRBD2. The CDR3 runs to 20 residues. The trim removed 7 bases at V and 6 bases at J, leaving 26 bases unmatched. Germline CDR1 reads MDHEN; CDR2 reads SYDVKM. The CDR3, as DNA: TGTGCCAGCAACGGTTGGATTAGCGGGGGATTCTCCCTCACACTTGATACGCAGTATTTT. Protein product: CASNGWISGGFSLTLDTQYF. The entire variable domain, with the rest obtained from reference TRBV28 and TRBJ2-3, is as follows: DVKVTQSSRYLVKRTGEKVFLECVQDMDHENMFWYRQDPGLGLRLIYFSYDVKMKEKGDIPEGYSVSREKKERFSLILESASTNQTSMYLCASNGWISGGFSLTLDTQYFGPGTRLTVL.

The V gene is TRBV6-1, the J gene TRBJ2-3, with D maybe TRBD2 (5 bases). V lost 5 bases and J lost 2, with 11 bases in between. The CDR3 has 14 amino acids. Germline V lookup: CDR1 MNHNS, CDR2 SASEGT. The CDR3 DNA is TGTGCCAGCAGTCTAAAGGAGGCCACAGATACGCAGTATTTT. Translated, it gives CASSLKEATDTQYF.

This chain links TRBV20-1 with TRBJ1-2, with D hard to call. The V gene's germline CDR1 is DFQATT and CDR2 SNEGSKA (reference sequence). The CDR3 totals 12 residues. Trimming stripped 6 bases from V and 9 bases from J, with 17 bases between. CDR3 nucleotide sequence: TGCAGTGCCCCCCCCGGGCCGGGGAGCTACACCTTC. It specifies CSAPPGPGSYTF.

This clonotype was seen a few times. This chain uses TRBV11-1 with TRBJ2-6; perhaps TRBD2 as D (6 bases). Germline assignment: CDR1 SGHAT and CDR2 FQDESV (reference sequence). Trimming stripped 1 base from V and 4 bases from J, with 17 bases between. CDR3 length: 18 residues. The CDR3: CASSLVGGDSTGANVLTF. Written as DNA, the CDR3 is TGTGCCAGCAGCTTAGTTGGCGGGGACTCCACCGGGGCCAACGTCCTGACTTTC.

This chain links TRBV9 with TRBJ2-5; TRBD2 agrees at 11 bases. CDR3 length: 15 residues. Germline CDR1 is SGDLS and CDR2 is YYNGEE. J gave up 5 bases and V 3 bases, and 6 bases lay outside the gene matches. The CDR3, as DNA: TGTGCCAGCAGCGGTAGCGGGGGGGTCGGCGAGACCCAGTACTTC. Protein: CASSGSGGVGETQYF.

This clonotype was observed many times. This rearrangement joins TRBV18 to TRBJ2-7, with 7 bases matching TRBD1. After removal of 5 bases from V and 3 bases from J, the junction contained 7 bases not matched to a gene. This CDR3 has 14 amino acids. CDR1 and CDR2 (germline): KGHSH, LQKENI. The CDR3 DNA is TGTGCCAGCTCAGACAGGGTAGAAGTCTACGAGCAGTACTTC. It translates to CASSDRVEVYEQYF.

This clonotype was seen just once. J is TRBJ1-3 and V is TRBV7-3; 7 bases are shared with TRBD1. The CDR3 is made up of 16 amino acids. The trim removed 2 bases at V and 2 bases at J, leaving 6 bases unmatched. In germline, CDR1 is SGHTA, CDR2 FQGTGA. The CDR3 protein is CASSLARGTAGNTIYF. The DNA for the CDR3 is TGTGCCAGCAGCTTAGCGCGGGGGACAGCTGGAAACACCATATATTTT.

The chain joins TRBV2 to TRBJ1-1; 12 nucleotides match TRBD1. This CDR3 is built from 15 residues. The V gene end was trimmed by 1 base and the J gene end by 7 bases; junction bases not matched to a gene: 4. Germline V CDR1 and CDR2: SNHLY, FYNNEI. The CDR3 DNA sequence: TGTGCCAGCAGTGAAGGATGGGACAGGGGGCTTGAAGCTTTCTTT. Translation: CASSEGWDRGLEAFF.

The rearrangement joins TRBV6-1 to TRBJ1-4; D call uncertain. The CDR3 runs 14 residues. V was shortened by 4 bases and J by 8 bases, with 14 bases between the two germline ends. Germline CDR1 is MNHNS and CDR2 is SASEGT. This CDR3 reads CASSARLDGEKLFF. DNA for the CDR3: TGTGCCAGCAGTGCCCGACTCGACGGAGAAAAACTGTTTTTT.

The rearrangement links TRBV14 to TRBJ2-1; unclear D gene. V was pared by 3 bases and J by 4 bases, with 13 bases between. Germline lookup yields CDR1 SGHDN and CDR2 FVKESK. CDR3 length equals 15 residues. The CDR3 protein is CASSQRQFMYNEQFF. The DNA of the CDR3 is TGTGCCAGCAGCCAGAGGCAGTTTATGTACAATGAGCAGTTCTTC. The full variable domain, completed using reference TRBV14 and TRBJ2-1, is EAGVTQFPSHSVIEKGQTVTLRCDPISGHDNLYWYRRVMGKEIKFLLHFVKESKQDESGMPNNRFLAERTGGTYSTLKVQPAELEDSGVYFCASSQRQFMYNEQFFGPGTRLTVL.

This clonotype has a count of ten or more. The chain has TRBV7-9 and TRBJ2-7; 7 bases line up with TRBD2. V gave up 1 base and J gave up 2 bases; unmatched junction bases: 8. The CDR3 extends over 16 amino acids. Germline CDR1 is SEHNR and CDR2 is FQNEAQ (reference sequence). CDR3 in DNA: TGTGCCAGCAGCTTAGAAGCGGGGACGGCCCCCTACGAGCAGTACTTC. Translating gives CASSLEAGTAPYEQYF.

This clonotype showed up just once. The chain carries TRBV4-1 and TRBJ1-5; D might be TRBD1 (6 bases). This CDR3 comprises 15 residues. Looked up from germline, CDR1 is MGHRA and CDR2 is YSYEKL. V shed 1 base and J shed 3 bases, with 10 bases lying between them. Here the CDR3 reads CASSQVAGDNQPQHF. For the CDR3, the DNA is TGCGCCAGCAGCCAAGTGGCAGGGGACAATCAGCCCCAGCATTTT.

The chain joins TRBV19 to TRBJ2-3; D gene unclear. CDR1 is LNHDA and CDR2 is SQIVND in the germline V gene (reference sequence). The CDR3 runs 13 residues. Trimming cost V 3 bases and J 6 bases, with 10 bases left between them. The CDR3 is CASSINPRDTQYF. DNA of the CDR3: TGTGCCAGTAGTATCAATCCGCGGGATACGCAGTATTTT.

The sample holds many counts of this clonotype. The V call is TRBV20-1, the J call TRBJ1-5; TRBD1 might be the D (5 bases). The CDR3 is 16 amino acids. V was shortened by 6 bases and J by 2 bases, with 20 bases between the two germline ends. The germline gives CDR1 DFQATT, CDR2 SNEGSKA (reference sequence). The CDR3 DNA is TGCAGTGCCGAAAGGAGGGACGGGGGACGCAATCAGCCCCAGCATTTT. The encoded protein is CSAERRDGGRNQPQHF.